One sample yielded the 27 T cell receptor beta chains listed below, sequenced in a study of blood T cells in healthy people across ages. For the second PCR, which ran for about 6 to 11 cycles, a sample-barcoded 5' primer and a J-beta primer mix were used. TCRdb reprocessed the 5' RACE reads with MiXCR, giving one entry per CDR3 protein. This sample yields over 700,000 distinct CDR3 sequences, of which just under 25% are seen a single time; roughly a tenth belongs to the top ten. The data also belong to a second study, concerning T cells of mothers and their children.

What was sequenced was blood. These receptors were taken from a boy aged 5 to 17 in good health.

The chain recombines TRBV12-3 or TRBV12-4 with TRBJ2-5; TRBD1 is a possible D gene (7 bases). V lost 5 bases to trimming and J lost 11 bases, with 24 bases between them. This CDR3 region has 15 residues. CDR3 nucleotides: TGTGCCAGCAGTCCCCGGCACAGGGGATCGGGAGAGCAGTACTTC. Residues: CASSPRHRGSGEQYF.

There are a few counts of this clonotype. The chain joins TRBV6-5 to TRBJ2-1, with 8 bases fitting TRBD2. The J call may be mistaken, given a closer DNA end match to TRBJ2-5. This CDR3 is 20 amino acids long. Germline V gene sequence: CDR1 MNHEY, CDR2 SVGAGI. Here the CDR3 DNA reads TGTGCCAGCAGTTACACGGTGGTGCGGGCAGCGGGAGATCTGTTGGAGACCCAGTACTTC. Translated, it gives CASSYTVVRAAGDLLETQYF.

V usage is TRBV2 and J usage is TRBJ2-7; the D is unclear. The V end lost 2 bases, the J end lost 3 bases, and 11 bases lay between the germline ends. The CDR3 extends over 14 amino acids. Germline assignment: CDR1 SNHLY and CDR2 FYNNEI. The CDR3 reads CASSERQVHYEQYF. The CDR3 DNA reads TGTGCCAGCAGTGAAAGGCAGGTACACTACGAGCAGTACTTC.

This chain joins TRBV27 and TRBJ2-1; D ambiguous. Germline CDR1 MNHEY, CDR2 SMNVEV (reference sequence). The CDR3 length is 15 residues. V gave up 0 bases and J gave up 0 bases, with 6 bases separating them. CDR3 DNA sequence: TGTGCCAGCAGTTTATCGCGTAGCTCCTACAATGAGCAGTTCTTC. Amino acid sequence: CASSLSRSSYNEQFF.

This clonotype was seen only a few times. V gene TRBV12-3 or TRBV12-4 combines with J gene TRBJ2-6; D is uncertain. This CDR3 has 13 residues. The V end was cut by 6 bases, the J end by 12 bases, with 15 bases between. For the CDR3, the DNA is TGTGCCAGCAGCTCCGACGTGAAGCCCGTCCTGACTTTC. Translation: CASSSDVKPVLTF.

The table lists this clonotype with a few counts. The chain employs TRBV27 and TRBJ2-5; 9 bases match TRBD2. The CDR3 runs to 15 residues. The germline V gene encodes CDR1 MNHEY and CDR2 SMNVEV (reference sequence). With V trimmed by 3 bases and J by 5 bases, 7 bases remained unmatched. The CDR3 region is CASSFWRGGPETQYF. The CDR3 DNA sequence: TGTGCCAGCAGTTTCTGGCGGGGGGGCCCGGAGACCCAGTACTTC.

Regarding this clonotype: This may come from a read error, since a much larger clone is one base off. This chain joins TRBV9 and TRBJ2-5; 7 positions agree with TRBD2. This CDR3 contains 15 residues. Per the germline V gene, CDR1 is SGDLS and CDR2 is YYNGEE. CDR3 sequence reads: CAGSSRGGSLETQYF. In DNA, the CDR3 is TGTGCCGGCAGCTCAAGGGGCGGGAGCTTGGAGACCCAGTACTTC.

In this sample, this clonotype turned up many times. The CDR3 loop reads CASSIGQGAQYF. The CDR3 nucleotides read TGTGCCAGCAGTATCGGACAGGGAGCTCAGTACTTC. The chain uses TRBV12-3 or TRBV12-4 and TRBJ2-5; TRBD1 matches 8 bases. The V and J ends lost 5 bases and 11 bases, in that order; junction bases with no gene match: 7. This CDR3 is built from 12 residues.

This clonotype was seen only a few times. V gene TRBV25-1 combines with J gene TRBJ2-2, with D uncertain. Germline CDR1 and CDR2: MGHDK and SYGVNS. The ends were cut back, 3 bases at V and 8 bases at J, with 13 bases in the middle. The CDR3 has 14 amino acids. The CDR3 nucleotides read TGTGCCAGCAGTGATCGGCATACGGTGGGGGAGCTGTTTTTT. It translates to CASSDRHTVGELFF.

This clonotype was observed a handful of times. One end of the junction varies from germline; a read error may be responsible. The rearrangement uses TRBV28 and TRBJ2-7, with 11 bases that match TRBD2. CDR1 and CDR2 (germline): MDHEN, SYDVKM. The CDR3 runs 13 residues. The CDR3 region is CASSLPTSGMANF. The CDR3 DNA reads TGTGCCAGCAGTTTACCGACTAGCGGGATGGCTAACTTC.

This clonotype was detected a few times. The chain carries TRBV3-1 and TRBJ1-2; D uncertain. V dropped 0 bases and J dropped 2 bases, with 7 bases sitting between them. Germline V gene lookup returns CDR1 LGHDT and CDR2 YNNKEL (reference sequence). The CDR3 runs 14 residues. The CDR3 here is CASSQEGRNYGYTF. The CDR3 DNA reads TGTGCCAGCAGCCAAGAAGGTCGAAACTATGGCTACACCTTC.

This clonotype was counted a few times. V usage is TRBV7-2 and J usage is TRBJ2-7; 8 bases fit TRBD1. V trimming: 5 bases; J trimming: 4 bases; junction bases outside the gene matches: 10. CDR3 size: 15 residues. CDR1 is SGHTA and CDR2 is FQGNSA in the germline V gene. CDR3 nucleotide sequence: TGTGCCAGCAGCGCCGGCCCGGGACAGGAGTACGAGCAGTACTTC. This codes for CASSAGPGQEYEQYF.

This clonotype has only a few counts. The J gene is TRBJ2-5, the V gene TRBV5-1; D call uncertain. CDR1 is SGHRS, CDR2 YFSETQ, per germline. V lost 6 bases, J lost 2 bases, and 5 bases lay in between. The CDR3 runs to 11 residues. CDR3 coding DNA: TGCGCCAGCATGGTACAAGAGACCCAGTACTTC. Amino acids: CASMVQETQYF.

The V call is TRBV20-1, the J call TRBJ2-5; TRBD1 matches 8 bases. The V segment lost 3 bases and the J segment 5 bases; nucleotides outside the gene matches: 2. CDR1 DFQATT and CDR2 SNEGSKA come from the germline V gene (reference sequence). There are 12 residues in the CDR3. The CDR3 reads CSASYRGETQYF. The CDR3 coding sequence is TGCAGTGCTAGTTACAGGGGGGAGACCCAGTACTTC.

This clonotype has more than one count but fewer than ten. The CDR3 sequence is CASSSLKTSGIGNIQYF. CDR3 nucleotide sequence: TGTGCCAGCAGCTCCCTCAAGACTAGCGGGATAGGGAACATTCAGTACTTC. The rearrangement links TRBV7-8 to TRBJ2-4; TRBD2 aligns across 11 bases. J gave up 7 bases and V 4 bases, and 12 bases lay outside the gene matches. The CDR3 contains 17 residues. The germline V gene encodes CDR1 SGHVS and CDR2 FQNEAQ.

J is TRBJ2-5 and V is TRBV12-3 or TRBV12-4; TRBD2 matches at 8 bases. The J call may be faulty, since TRBJ2-7 better matches the DNA end. The CDR3 is 14 amino acids. The CDR3 DNA sequence: TGTGCCAGCAAGATATCGGGGGGGACCTACGAGCAGTACTTC. This translates into CASKISGGTYEQYF.

This clonotype has more than one count but fewer than ten. The chain couples TRBV10-3 to TRBJ2-3, with D perhaps matching TRBD2 (5 bases). The CDR3 extends over 14 amino acids. V dropped 7 bases and J dropped 0 bases, with 11 bases sitting between them. Germline lookup yields CDR1 ENHRY and CDR2 SYGVKD. CDR3 residues: CAINGNPSTDTQYF. The CDR3 nucleotides are TGTGCCATCAACGGGAACCCTAGCACAGATACGCAGTATTTT.

This clonotype has a handful of counts. V gene TRBV29-1 combines with J gene TRBJ2-4; 10 nucleotides line up with TRBD2. This CDR3 comprises 14 residues. Unmatched junction bases numbered 4, after V lost 0 bases and J lost 8 bases. CDR1 SQVTM and CDR2 ANQGSEA come from the germline V gene. CDR3 protein: CSVEEASGSDIQYF. CDR3 nucleotides: TGCAGCGTTGAAGAGGCTAGCGGGAGTGACATTCAGTACTTC.

The chain carries TRBV20-1 and TRBJ2-5; 7 nucleotides line up with TRBD1. The V gene's germline CDR1 is DFQATT and CDR2 SNEGSKA (reference sequence). The CDR3 runs to 14 residues. Losses at the gene ends were 4 bases for V and 2 bases for J; bases not matched to a gene: 7. CDR3 region: CSAIPGQIQETQYF. The CDR3 DNA follows: TGCAGTGCTATCCCGGGACAGATTCAAGAGACCCAGTACTTC.

The chain employs TRBV2 and TRBJ2-7, with 7 bases fitting TRBD2. With 7 bases clipped from V and 4 bases from J, the junction kept 7 bases outside the gene matches. Per germline, CDR1 SNHLY and CDR2 FYNNEI. The CDR3 has 13 residues. CDR3 bases: TGTGCCAGCAATTTGGCAGCGGGGTACGAGCAGTACTTC. Residues: CASNLAAGYEQYF.

The rearrangement joins TRBV28 to TRBJ2-5, with 8 bases lining up with TRBD1. The DNA end lines up better with TRBJ2-7; the J call may be wrong. This CDR3 is 14 amino acids long. CDR1 and CDR2 from the germline V gene are MDHEN and SYDVKM. CDR3 coding DNA: TGTGCCACTCGGACAGGGAAAGCCGTCTACGAGCAGTACTTC. Its translation: CATRTGKAVYEQYF.

The sample holds a few counts of this clonotype. This rearrangement joins TRBV5-1 to TRBJ1-6, with D possibly matching TRBD1 (5 bases). The CDR3 consists of 14 residues. From germline, CDR1 is SGHRS and CDR2 YFSETQ. Trimming pared 0 bases from V and 13 bases from J, leaving 14 bases between. CDR3 sequence: CASSLETPRGPLHF. The CDR3, as DNA: TGCGCCAGCAGCTTGGAGACGCCCCGGGGGCCCCTCCACTTT.

The V call is TRBV7-9, the J call TRBJ1-1, with TRBD1 matching over 8 bases. Per the germline V gene, CDR1 is SEHNR and CDR2 is FQNEAQ (reference sequence). J lost 3 bases, V lost 6 bases, and 6 bases had no gene match. The CDR3 sequence is 14 residues long. CDR3 amino acids: CASSLQGGDTEAFF. CDR3 DNA sequence: TGTGCCAGCAGTTTACAGGGGGGCGACACTGAAGCTTTCTTT.

This clonotype has only a few counts. The CDR3 protein is CASSQDGSQGYGKNIQYF. CDR3 coding DNA: TGTGCCAGCAGCCAAGACGGATCCCAGGGTTACGGCAAAAACATTCAGTACTTC. This chain uses TRBV4-2 with TRBJ2-4; maybe TRBD1 (5 bases). Germline V gene sequence: CDR1 LGHNA, CDR2 YNFKEQ. Trimming pared 0 bases from V and 3 bases from J, leaving 18 bases between. This CDR3 spans 18 amino acids.

This clonotype was observed a handful of times. The V call is TRBV24-1, the J call TRBJ2-1; 7 bases fit TRBD2. V was clipped by 3 bases and J by 2 bases; unmatched bases: 3. The length of the CDR3 is 15 residues. Germline V gene sequence: CDR1 KGHDR, CDR2 SFDVKD. The DNA of the CDR3 is TGTGCCACCAGTGATATCGGGACTACCTACAATGAGCAGTTCTTC. It codes for CATSDIGTTYNEQFF.

The chain carries TRBV12-3 or TRBV12-4 and TRBJ2-6; TRBD1 might be the D (6 bases). Trimming removed 7 bases from V and 2 bases from J, with 15 bases in between. The CDR3 consists of 16 residues. CDR3: CASTKTGPPGANVLTF. The CDR3 region has the DNA TGTGCCAGCACCAAGACAGGCCCCCCTGGGGCCAACGTCCTGACTTTC.

This clonotype occurred a few times. The chain combines TRBV24-1 with TRBJ2-3, with 7 bases fitting TRBD1. Unmatched junction bases numbered 12, after V lost 1 base and J lost 0 bases. Germline CDR1 is KGHDR and CDR2 is SFDVKD. The CDR3 is made up of 19 amino acids. This chain's CDR3 is CATSDLSGVGQESTDTQYF. As DNA, the CDR3 is TGTGCCACCAGTGATTTAAGCGGCGTCGGACAGGAAAGCACAGATACGCAGTATTTT.